A single sample gave rise to the 29 T cell receptor beta chains below, sequenced in a study of T cell responses to AZD1222 COVID-19 vaccine. The protocol was immunoSEQ multiplex PCR, while the TCRdb copy is restricted to in-frame clones and leaves out a portion. The sample carries over 110,000 clones, roughly 92% recorded once. This material consisted of peripheral blood, taken 28 days after the second AZD1222 dose. Receptors originate from an adult who received the AZD1222 COVID-19 vaccine.

The chain combines TRBV28 with TRBJ1-5; D gene unclear. The germline V gene has CDR1 MDHEN and CDR2 SYDVKM. The CDR3 is 18 amino acids. Trimming removed 2 bases from V and 2 bases from J, with 19 bases in between. CDR3: CASSLRVVVVYRNQPQHF. The CDR3 nucleotides are TGTGCCAGCAGTTTAAGGGTCGTAGTGGTGTATCGCAATCAGCCCCAGCATTTT.

The rearrangement uses TRBV11-3 and TRBJ2-1, with D perhaps matching TRBD2 (5 bases). Germline assignment: CDR1 SGHNT and CDR2 YENEEA. The V gene lost 2 bases and the J gene lost 5 bases, with 13 bases spanning the gap. The CDR3 totals 15 residues. In nucleotides, the CDR3 is TGTGCCAGCAGCTTATCCCGCCGGGAAAACAATGAGCAGTTCTTC. Protein sequence: CASSLSRRENNEQFF.

The chain carries TRBV5-4 and TRBJ1-1; TRBD1 matches 7 bases. From germline, CDR1 is SGHNT and CDR2 YYREEE (reference sequence). The CDR3 is 14 amino acids. J gave up 3 bases and V 5 bases, and 7 bases lay outside the gene matches. The CDR3 DNA is TGTGCCAGCAGTAGGACGGGACAGTACACTGAAGCTTTCTTT. As protein: CASSRTGQYTEAFF. Full variable domain (rest looked up from reference TRBV5-4 and TRBJ1-1): ETGVTQSPTHLIKTRGQQVTLRCSSQSGHNTVSWYQQALGQGPQFIFQYYREEENGRGNFPPRFSGLQFPNYSSELNVNALELDDSALYLCASSRTGQYTEAFFGQGTRLTVV.

The chain couples TRBV14 to TRBJ1-6; D call uncertain. V dropped 4 bases and J dropped 6 bases, with 10 bases sitting between them. Per germline, CDR1 SGHDN and CDR2 FVKESK. This CDR3 comprises 14 residues. The CDR3 reads CASSPRVSNSPLHF. The CDR3 nucleotides are TGTGCCAGCAGCCCCCGGGTTTCTAATTCACCCCTCCACTTT. Variable domain in full (rest from reference TRBV14 and TRBJ1-6): EAGVTQFPSHSVIEKGQTVTLRCDPISGHDNLYWYRRVMGKEIKFLLHFVKESKQDESGMPNNRFLAERTGGTYSTLKVQPAELEDSGVYFCASSPRVSNSPLHFGNGTRLTVT.

The chain recombines TRBV7-6 with TRBJ2-2; 15 bases match TRBD2. The CDR3 runs 18 residues. V shed 3 bases, J shed 1 base, and the junction held 3 bases outside the gene matches. Looked up from germline, CDR1 is SGHVS and CDR2 is FNYEAQ. DNA of the CDR3: TGTGCCAGCAGCTTCGGACTAGCGGGAGGGATGAACACCGGGGAGCTGTTTTTT. Protein product: CASSFGLAGGMNTGELFF.

This sequence joins TRBV27 and TRBJ1-2; D not resolved. The germline gives CDR1 MNHEY, CDR2 SMNVEV (reference sequence). Trimming cost V 3 bases and J 7 bases, with 12 bases left between them. This CDR3 region has 13 residues. The CDR3 protein is CASSLGGGIGYTF. In DNA form, the CDR3 reads TGTGCCAGCAGTTTGGGTGGCGGCATTGGCTACACCTTC.

This clone appeared a single time. The V and J genes are TRBV7-9 and TRBJ1-2, with unresolved D. CDR1 is SEHNR and CDR2 is FQNEAQ in the germline V gene (reference sequence). The CDR3 extends over 13 amino acids. Trimming left V 0 bases short and J 7 bases short, with 9 bases between. CDR3 protein: CASSLALGGGYTF. The DNA for the CDR3 is TGTGCCAGCAGCTTAGCGCTAGGCGGTGGCTACACCTTC.

This chain uses TRBV28 with TRBJ1-2; no clear D gene. CDR1 and CDR2 from the germline V gene are MDHEN and SYDVKM. The V gene lost 7 bases and the J gene lost 1 base, with 13 bases spanning the gap. CDR3 length: 14 residues. CDR3 protein: CASTRPQINYGYTF. The DNA for the CDR3 is TGTGCCAGCACCCGACCACAGATTAACTATGGCTACACCTTC.

The genes are TRBV5-1 and TRBJ2-7; D unclear. CDR3 length: 14 amino acids. Germline V lookup: CDR1 SGHRS, CDR2 YFSETQ. Trimming shortened V by 0 bases and J by 1 base, and 8 bases separated the two germline ends. This CDR3 is CASSLDGVSYEQYV. The DNA of the CDR3 is TGCGCCAGCAGCTTGGATGGGGTGTCCTACGAGCAGTACGTC.

This chain uses TRBV30 with TRBJ2-3; D possibly matches TRBD1 or TRBD2 (5 bases each). The CDR3 is made up of 13 amino acids. V shed 0 bases and J shed 4 bases, with 8 bases lying between them. Germline CDR1 is GTSNPN and CDR2 is SVGIG (reference sequence). The CDR3 is CAWSVVGADTQYF. The CDR3 region has the DNA TGTGCCTGGAGTGTGGTGGGGGCAGATACGCAGTATTTT.

The rearrangement joins TRBV6-5 to TRBJ1-1, with TRBD1 as a possible D gene (5 bases). CDR3 length: 16 amino acids. V shed 4 bases and J shed 0 bases, with 15 bases lying between them. From germline, CDR1 is MNHEY and CDR2 SVGAGI. CDR3 residues: CASSFLRGGVNTEAFF. CDR3 sequence (DNA): TGTGCCAGCAGTTTCCTCCGGGGCGGGGTGAACACTGAAGCTTTCTTT.

V is TRBV11-2 and J is TRBJ2-3; D is perhaps TRBD2 (6 bases). Germline lookup yields CDR1 SGHAT and CDR2 FQNNGV. The V end was cut by 7 bases, the J end by 2 bases, with 10 bases between. This CDR3 comprises 13 residues. The CDR3 region is CASIRDSTDTQYF. The DNA of the CDR3 is TGTGCCAGCATCCGGGACTCCACAGATACGCAGTATTTT.

V and J are TRBV28 and TRBJ1-1; D call uncertain. CDR1 and CDR2 from the germline V gene are MDHEN and SYDVKM. The V gene lost 2 bases and the J gene lost 0 bases, with 10 bases spanning the gap. The CDR3 totals 15 residues. Here the CDR3 DNA reads TGTGCCAGCAGTTTACTGGGGAATATGAACACTGAAGCTTTCTTT. It codes for CASSLLGNMNTEAFF.

The chain is built from TRBV7-2 and TRBJ1-5; D is possibly TRBD1 (5 bases). V lost 4 bases to trimming and J lost 7 bases, with 11 bases between them. This CDR3 has 13 residues. Germline-derived CDR1 and CDR2 are SGHTA and FQGNSA. CDR3 residues: CASSYQGAQPQHF. CDR3 sequence (DNA): TGTGCCAGCAGCTATCAGGGAGCCCAGCCCCAGCATTTT.

The chain combines TRBV5-6 with TRBJ2-5; 10 bases agree with TRBD1. Germline CDR1 SGHDT, CDR2 YYEEEE. The CDR3 is 17 amino acids. Trimming cost V 4 bases and J 4 bases; bases outside gene matches: 13. The DNA of the CDR3 is TGTGCCAGCAGCGCCGGGACAGGGGTCGGGGCGTCAGAGACCCAGTACTTC. It is translated as CASSAGTGVGASETQYF.

This chain uses TRBV7-2 with TRBJ1-5; 9 bases agree with TRBD1. V shed 5 bases, J shed 6 bases, and the junction held 8 bases outside the gene matches. The CDR3 contains 15 residues. CDR1 and CDR2 (germline): SGHTA, FQGNSA. The CDR3 reads CASSPGQGGFQPQHF. CDR3 sequence (DNA): TGTGCCAGCAGCCCGGGACAGGGAGGATTTCAGCCCCAGCATTTT.

This clone was picked up one time. The chain employs TRBV6-4 and TRBJ1-5; D is ambiguous. V lost 3 bases to trimming and J lost 5 bases, with 8 bases between them. The germline CDR1 and CDR2 sequences are MRHNA and SNTAGT. The CDR3 sequence is 13 residues long. The CDR3 sequence: CASSETWDQPQHF. In nucleotides, the CDR3 is TGTGCCAGCAGTGAAACGTGGGATCAGCCCCAGCATTTT.

This clone was seen a handful of times. The chain couples TRBV19 to TRBJ1-5, with D possibly being TRBD1 (5 bases). Germline assignment: CDR1 LNHDA and CDR2 SQIVND (reference sequence). The CDR3 spans 17 residues. V was cut by 6 bases and J by 0 bases, with 18 bases left in between. The CDR3 DNA reads TGTGCCAGTAGGGGGGTCGGGGCGCAGCATAGCAATCAGCCCCAGCATTTT. It codes for CASRGVGAQHSNQPQHF.

The V call is TRBV6-2 or TRBV6-3, the J call TRBJ1-2; 7 nucleotides line up with TRBD1. Trimming at V came to 5 bases and at J to 2 bases, leaving 2 bases not matched to a gene. The CDR3 has 13 residues. CDR1 and CDR2 from the germline V gene are MNHEY and SVGEGT. The CDR3 is CASSPGQNYGYTF. The CDR3 nucleotides are TGTGCCAGCAGTCCGGGACAGAACTATGGCTACACCTTC.

This chain joins TRBV4-3 and TRBJ1-1, with TRBD1 matching 7 bases. This CDR3 region has 17 residues. The junction had 12 bases not matched to a gene; V was cut back by 0 bases and J by 5 bases. Germline lookup yields CDR1 LGHNA and CDR2 YSLEER. The chain's CDR3 is CASSQDPPGGSGTEAFF. The DNA of the CDR3 is TGCGCCAGCAGCCAAGATCCCCCAGGGGGGTCGGGGACTGAAGCTTTCTTT.

V and J are TRBV7-2 and TRBJ2-1, with TRBD2 as a possible D gene (6 bases). Trimming cost V 4 bases and J 6 bases, with 10 bases left between them. The CDR3 is 13 residues long. Germline CDR1 is SGHTA and CDR2 is FQGNSA. Written as DNA, the CDR3 is TGTGCCAGCAGCTCGGGGACTGCCAATGAGCAGTTCTTC. Translating gives CASSSGTANEQFF.

The V call is TRBV6-1, the J call TRBJ2-5; unclear D gene. The V end was cut by 0 bases, the J end by 5 bases, with 13 bases between. The CDR3 contains 15 residues. CDR1 and CDR2 (germline): MNHNS, SASEGT. DNA of the CDR3: TGTGCCAGCAGTGAAGCGCTAGTTACGGGTGAGACCCAGTACTTC. It codes for CASSEALVTGETQYF.

The genes are TRBV25-1 and TRBJ1-2; tentative D call: TRBD1 (5 bases). Per germline, CDR1 MGHDK and CDR2 SYGVNS. V shed 5 bases and J shed 5 bases, with 12 bases lying between them. The CDR3 is 13 amino acids. This CDR3 reads CASSQGRGYGYTF. The DNA for the CDR3 is TGTGCCAGCAGTCAGGGTCGTGGGTATGGCTACACCTTC.

The chain is built from TRBV5-6 and TRBJ2-7; no reliable D call. The CDR3 has 14 residues. With 4 bases removed from V and 6 bases from J, the gap between germline ends came to 17 bases. Germline-derived CDR1 and CDR2 are SGHDT and YYEEEE. Here the CDR3 DNA reads TGTGCCAGCAGCCATCGGACCCAAACTCTCGAGCAGTACGTC. Protein sequence: CASSHRTQTLEQYV.

This chain connects TRBV19 to TRBJ1-2, with a tentative D call TRBD1 (5 bases). There are 11 residues in the CDR3. V was clipped by 8 bases and J by 8 bases, with 12 bases between them. Germline assignment: CDR1 LNHDA and CDR2 SQIVND (reference sequence). The CDR3 loop reads CASRDPRGYTF. Here the CDR3 DNA reads TGTGCCAGTCGGGACCCCAGAGGCTACACCTTC.

In this sample, this clone turned up once. The chain has TRBV19 and TRBJ1-2; the D gene is possibly TRBD1 (5 bases). V dropped 5 bases and J dropped 2 bases, with 15 bases sitting between them. The CDR3 consists of 15 residues. CDR1 LNHDA and CDR2 SQIVND come from the germline V gene (reference sequence). CDR3 residues: CASSPGFRGNYGYTF. CDR3 sequence (DNA): TGTGCCAGTAGTCCAGGTTTTCGGGGGAACTATGGCTACACCTTC.

This rearrangement joins TRBV5-1 to TRBJ2-1; D unclear. This CDR3 is built from 14 residues. The germline CDR1 and CDR2 sequences are SGHRS and YFSETQ. The V and J ends lost 0 bases and 1 base respectively, with 5 bases between them. This CDR3 reads CASSLGESYNEQFF. In DNA form, the CDR3 reads TGCGCCAGCAGCTTGGGAGAATCCTACAATGAGCAGTTCTTC. Full variable domain (missing parts from reference TRBV5-1 and TRBJ2-1): KAGVTQTPRYLIKTRGQQVTLSCSPISGHRSVSWYQQTPGQGLQFLFEYFSETQRNKGNFPGRFSGRQFSNSRSEMNVSTLELGDSALYLCASSLGESYNEQFFGPGTRLTVL.

The chain joins TRBV7-2 to TRBJ2-3; 10 bases line up with TRBD2. This CDR3 region has 18 residues. The germline gives CDR1 SGHTA, CDR2 FQGNSA. The junction had 13 bases not matched to a gene; V was cut back by 5 bases and J by 2 bases. CDR3 sequence (DNA): TGTGCCAGCAGCGCCAAGACCGGGACTAGCGTCTCCACAGATACGCAGTATTTT. Protein product: CASSAKTGTSVSTDTQYF.

The gene calls are TRBV6-5 and TRBJ2-2; D gene unclear. CDR1 and CDR2 from the germline V gene are MNHEY and SVGAGI. This CDR3 comprises 14 residues. V was cut by 6 bases and J by 4 bases, with 12 bases left in between. CDR3 in amino acids: CASSLPWGTGELFF. The CDR3 nucleotides are TGTGCCAGCAGCCTCCCCTGGGGCACCGGGGAGCTGTTTTTT.